A selection of T cell receptor beta chains follows, all from one sample in a study of T cells in Graves' hyperthyroidism and ophthalmopathy. TCRdb reanalysed the multiplex PCR reads using MiXCR and keeps one entry per CDR3 protein. The table lists 45,000 to 55,000 distinct CDR3 sequences, about 54% of them singletons, with 30% to 40% in the top ten. Material: peripheral blood or thyroid tissue (not recorded which). These receptors came from a man aged 18 to 35 with Graves' hyperthyroidism. Both conserved end residues are part of each CDR3.

v_call cdr3_aa
TRBV19 CASTTLGTSGNEQFF
TRBV20-1 CSADRGHEQYF
TRBV15 CATYQQGNTEAFF
TRBV4-1 CASSLQTRAYEQYF
TRBV20-1 CSANPSSGANVLTF
TRBV6-1 CASSVSVAYEQYF
TRBV24-1 CATGVDRANQPQHF
TRBV29-1 CSVRPGTSGRLTEQYF
TRBV6-2/TRBV6-3 CASSYSLGQGDVNQPQHF
TRBV29-1 CSVTRDRDSTDTQYF
TRBV5-1 CASSTGLAGLTDTQYF
TRBV20-1 CSAREGPYNEQFF